This T cell receptor beta chain was sequenced in a study of T cells in Graves' hyperthyroidism and ophthalmopathy. The junction had 6 bases not matched to a gene; V was cut back by 1 base and J by 12 bases. There are 14 residues in the CDR3. Germline CDR1 and CDR2: SEHNR and FQNEAQ (reference sequence). RNA transcripts yielded amplified TCR beta CDR3 regions. HTBI primers drove first-round RT-PCR of the TCR CDR3. MiXCR, applied by TCRdb to the multiplex PCR reads, yields one record per CDR3 protein. The sample consists of about 420,000 distinct CDR3 sequences, around a sixth of them appearing once. This clonotype occurred a few times.

This TCR derives from a young woman with Graves' hyperthyroidism. Sequenced: blood. J is TRBJ2-4 and V is TRBV7-9; 10 nucleotides line up with TRBD2. The CDR3 reads CASSLVAGGRDQYF. CDR3 sequence (DNA): TGTGCCAGCAGCTTAGTAGCGGGAGGTCGTGATCAGTACTTC.